This TCR beta chain was sequenced in a study of human T cells and chemical hapten exposure (dated by TCRdb to the early 2020s). Background on the whole study: For sensitization, 2% DPC in acetone was applied to a 2 cm by 2 cm area of upper inner arm skin. Throughout the study period of 20 to 30 weeks, patients also received therapeutic DPC doses to the scalp every week. Patch testing was performed on the upper back with Finn chambers containing 0.01% DPC, and the patch tests were scored after 6 days according to International Contact Dermatitis Research Group standards. The mostly female patient cohort included alopecia areata with under or over 50% scalp involvement, alopecia totalis and alopecia universalis. Libraries were combined into a pool for sequencing, and differences in TCR yield between samples came mainly from small differences in library volumes within the pool. Peripheral blood TCR repertoire changes were tracked in vivo in alopecia patients during primary and secondary sensitization to the hapten diphenylcyclopropenone (DPC). Blood samples were taken from patients before sensitization (week 0) and then at 2, 6 and about 24 weeks after DPC sensitization. About 29 alopecia patients gave blood for TCR sequencing at one to four time points (pre-sensitization, 2, 6 and 24 weeks).

Taken with the paper, the label for time point translates to: pre-sensitization, week 0. The treatment or condition tag for this specimen amounts to: therapeutic diphenylcyclopropenone sensitization with weekly scalp DPC. At each patch-test visit, blood was drawn before the patch test was applied. Patients were eligible if aged 18 to 70, diagnosed with alopecia and judged suitable for DPC therapy, and pregnant patients were excluded. Total RNA was extracted from unfractionated whole blood collected in Tempus Blood RNA tubes. As for this clonotype: Its target antigen remains unknown. Base qualities are not at hand, and no much larger clone is one base apart.

V ends up 3 bases short and J 12 bases short, with an unmatched junction base count of 9. The germline V gene (reference sequence) specifies LGHDT as CDR1 and YNNKEL as CDR2. From cysteine to phenylalanine, the CDR3 is 15 amino acids long. Just the 45-base CDR3 DNA is kept, in frame starting at base 1. Overall study outcomes, separate from this receptor: Significantly more large CDR3 similarity clusters were formed by expanded TCRs than by pre-sensitization or healthy control sets, consistent with antigen-driven responses. After repeated subsampling, the strength of the expansion versus patch-test correlation and the threshold at which it became significant changed. All patients had alopecia, a presumed autoimmune disease, so their immune response might differ from that of healthy individuals. A positive correlation was found between the number of PT1 expanded TCRs and patch test score, with significance reached at thresholds 8, 16 and 32 but not 4. No change with DPC sensitization was found in the number of TCRs above 1 in 1000 frequency, and no evidence of global repertoire structure alterations was found.

Library preparation was by RACE. TCRdb records NextSeq 500 as the sequencer. During library preparation, unique molecular identifiers were attached to individual cDNA molecules so that TCRs could be counted in a quantitative, reproducible way. For every blood RNA sample, sequencing covered both the TCR alpha and TCR beta chains. The study's own analysis went as follows. Samples had a median of roughly 87,000 TCRs, with a range from roughly 23,224 to 700,000. The Decombinator software suite was used to annotate the V, J and CDR3 of the TCR reads. For the PS versus PT1 abundance plots, all samples were subsampled to the same number of TCRs (28,000). Expanded TCRs were defined as absent before sensitization and observed at least eight times at the 2-week time point. Starting from the raw public reads, TCRdb applied fastp trimming at Q25, assembled clones with MiXCR and retained in-frame beta chains. Rows with a matching CDR3 protein are joined into one entry that keeps the most common DNA and genes. The V and J calls follow TCRdb's processing rather than the paper's. This sample has about 98,000 distinct CDR3 sequences in its table, and 11% of those were observed once. In total, the top ten clones hold about 3% of the sample.

The chain uses TRBV3-1 and TRBJ2-1; 12 bases in the junction line up with TRBD1. The sequence came from a woman aged 60-70 years with alopecia areata. Some clones in this sample may be carry-over from other donors' samples. The sequencing here drew on whole blood, taken in connection with sensitization to the hapten diphenylcyclopropenone (DPC). The nucleotides read TGTGCCAGCAGCCACCCCGGGACAGGGGGCAGTGGGCAGTTCTTC. This yields the protein CASSHPGTGGSGQFF.